The 4 T cell receptor beta chains below all came from one sample that was sequenced in a study of cytomegalovirus exposure and HLA in healthy donors. Libraries were prepared by immunoSEQ multiplex PCR; TCRdb keeps only in-frame clonotypes and omits some of them. The repertoire consists of fewer than 350,000 clones, with around 89% occurring once and the leading ten covering about 0.99%. The material sequenced was PBMCs. The receptors derive from a woman under 30 in good health and CMV-seronegative.

The rearrangement links TRBV2 to TRBJ2-2; no definite D call. The CDR3 contains 15 residues. Germline CDR1 reads SNHLY; CDR2 reads FYNNEI. Trimming stripped 4 bases from V and 0 bases from J, with 9 bases between. The CDR3 sequence is CASSAVRSNTGELFF. The CDR3 nucleotides read TGTGCCAGCAGTGCAGTCAGGTCGAACACCGGGGAGCTGTTTTTT.

The rearrangement links TRBV27 to TRBJ1-2; tentatively, D is TRBD1 (6 bases). The CDR3 length is 15 residues. The germline V gene encodes CDR1 MNHEY and CDR2 SMNVEV (reference sequence). V lost 3 bases, J lost 6 bases, and 17 bases lay in between. CDR3 nucleotides: TGTGCCAGCAGTTTTGTGGGGGAGGGGGGTAATGGCTACACCTTC. Protein: CASSFVGEGGNGYTF.

The CDR3 DNA sequence: TGTGCCAGCAGTGAAGGGACAGGGTGGGGCAATGAGCAGTTCTTC. Translation gives CASSEGTGWGNEQFF. J is TRBJ2-1 and V is TRBV2; the match to TRBD1 covers 8 bases. This CDR3 is built from 15 residues. Germline CDR1 reads SNHLY; CDR2 reads FYNNEI. V was clipped by 1 base and J by 6 bases; unmatched bases: 5.

V is TRBV7-6 and J is TRBJ2-3, with a weak D call TRBD1 (5 bases). Looked up from germline, CDR1 is SGHVS and CDR2 is FNYEAQ. V lost 2 bases and J 1 base, leaving 7 bases between the germline ends. The CDR3 totals 14 residues. The CDR3 nucleotides read TGTGCCAGCAGCTTAATCAGGGGCACAGATACGCAGTATTTT. This gives the protein CASSLIRGTDTQYF. The variable domain in full, with the rest retrieved from reference TRBV7-6 and TRBJ2-3, is GAGVSQSPRYKVTKRGQDVALRCDPISGHVSLYWYRQALGQGPEFLTYFNYEAQQDKSGLPNDRFSAERPEGSISTLTIQRTEQRDSAMYRCASSLIRGTDTQYFGPGTRLTVL.